A single sample is the source of the 2 T cell receptor beta chains below, sequenced in a study of blood T cell repertoires in COVID-19. Assay: immunoSEQ multiplex PCR; the TCRdb copy retains only in-frame clones and omits some. This table holds 230,000 or so clones, 70% to 85% found once. Material: peripheral blood. The receptors were sampled from a woman aged 40 to 55 who had recovered from COVID-19.

This chain connects TRBV6-1 to TRBJ1-1, with no clear D. The CDR3 sequence is 18 residues long. Germline V lookup: CDR1 MNHNS, CDR2 SASEGT. Between the trimmed V and J ends, which lost 0 bases and 5 bases, there was a span of 22 bases. The CDR3 DNA is TGTGCCAGCAGTGAAGCGTCGGGGTTTTTCACCGGCGGGACTGAAGCTTTCTTT. Its translation: CASSEASGFFTGGTEAFF.

This clone was found once. The chain employs TRBV7-3 and TRBJ2-3; D might be TRBD1 (5 bases). The V gene lost 2 bases and the J gene lost 0 bases, with 9 bases spanning the gap. Germline CDR1 reads SGHTA; CDR2 reads FQGTGA. The CDR3 extends over 15 amino acids. In nucleotides, the CDR3 is TGTGCCAGCAGCTTATCAGGGTCTAGCACAGATACGCAGTATTTT. Translating it yields CASSLSGSSTDTQYF.